The text below deals with one TCR beta chain. The antigen is not known. This entry belongs to a study of OX40 agonist ivuxolimab in advanced cancers. The wider study: Patients were dosed with the agonistic anti-OX40 (CD134) antibody ivuxolimab. Two patients with cutaneous melanoma and one with hepatocellular carcinoma, three in total, showed partial responses. Broader study findings: Some patients without response likewise showed low normalized clonal expansion.

Systemic immunosuppression or autoimmune disease history was grounds to exclude patients. Here immunoSEQ multiplex PCR was the method, and the copy in TCRdb shows in-frame clones only, minus some. Seen here are roughly 30,000 clones, approximately 84% observed once, and the top ten hold 25% to 35%. Trimming removed 4 bases at V and 0 bases at J, with 14 bases between. There are 15 residues in the CDR3. Germline V CDR1 and CDR2: SGDLS, YYNGEE. The specimen was CD4+ or CD8+ T cells sorted from blood, collected in a trial of the OX40 agonist ivuxolimab. This chain joins TRBV9 and TRBJ2-7; D possibly corresponds to TRBD2 (6 bases). The receptor was isolated from an adult with an advanced solid tumor such as melanoma, head and neck, liver or kidney cancer. The CDR3 DNA is TGTGCCAGCAGCCTGGGGCGGGGAAGCTCCTACGAGCAGTACTTC. It encodes CASSLGRGSSYEQYF.